What follows are 20 T cell receptor beta chains derived from one specimen sequenced in a study of OX40 agonist ivuxolimab in advanced cancers. Using immunoSEQ multiplex PCR, the repertoire was profiled, and TCRdb retains in-frame clones only, with some absent. The data show 20,000 to 25,000 clones, 65% to 85% seen once. The sequencing here drew on CD4+ or CD8+ T cells sorted from blood, taken in a trial of the OX40 agonist ivuxolimab. The receptors were sampled from an adult with an advanced solid tumor such as melanoma, head and neck, liver or kidney cancer.

The genes are TRBV29-1 and TRBJ2-6, with 8 bases matching TRBD1. Germline V gene sequence: CDR1 SQVTM, CDR2 ANQGSEA. CDR3 length: 19 amino acids. Trimming removed 0 bases from V and 0 bases from J; junction bases left unmatched: 10. CDR3 bases: TGCAGCGTTGAAGATCTTTCCGGGACAGGAGACTCTGGGGCCAACGTCCTGACTTTC. Its protein product is CSVEDLSGTGDSGANVLTF.

This chain uses TRBV27 with TRBJ2-1, with 7 positions matching TRBD1. This CDR3 region has 14 residues. The V segment lost 8 bases and the J segment 2 bases; nucleotides outside the gene matches: 6. Germline CDR1 reads MNHEY; CDR2 reads SMNVEV (reference sequence). CDR3 loop: CASGTGTAYNEQFF. DNA of the CDR3: TGTGCCAGCGGGACCGGGACAGCCTACAATGAGCAGTTCTTC.

In its sample, this clone ranks as medium-sized. The chain joins TRBV7-9 to TRBJ2-7; D ambiguous. V was clipped by 5 bases and J by 4 bases, with 21 bases between them. CDR1 and CDR2 from the germline V gene are SEHNR and FQNEAQ (reference sequence). The length of the CDR3 is 16 residues. CDR3 region: CASSTQDGMHHYEQYF. DNA of the CDR3: TGTGCCAGCAGCACGCAGGACGGAATGCACCATTACGAGCAGTACTTC.

This clone has a handful of counts. The rearrangement uses TRBV28 and TRBJ1-1; D is uncertain. The CDR3 runs to 12 residues. Trimming cost V 3 bases and J 4 bases, with 6 bases left between them. The germline V gene has CDR1 MDHEN and CDR2 SYDVKM. The CDR3 sequence is CASSFGLTEAFF. CDR3 nucleotides: TGTGCCAGCAGTTTCGGTCTCACTGAAGCTTTCTTT.

The chain's CDR3 is CAISTGGRETQYF. In nucleotides, the CDR3 is TGTGCCATCAGTACAGGGGGCAGGGAGACCCAGTACTTC. The chain links TRBV10-3 to TRBJ2-5; 9 bases line up with TRBD1. The CDR3 extends over 13 amino acids. Germline V lookup: CDR1 ENHRY, CDR2 SYGVKD. V shed 5 bases and J 5 bases; nucleotides not matched to a gene: 3.

The genes are TRBV11-2 and TRBJ2-5; 8 nucleotides agree with TRBD1. Germline-derived CDR1 and CDR2 are SGHAT and FQNNGV. V was clipped by 5 bases and J by 2 bases; unmatched bases: 7. The CDR3 is made up of 15 amino acids. CDR3 region: CASSGEDRAQETQYF. The DNA for the CDR3 is TGTGCCAGCAGCGGTGAGGACAGGGCTCAAGAGACCCAGTACTTC.

This clone was found a few times. The rearrangement links TRBV7-2 to TRBJ2-1; D is undetermined. CDR1 is SGHTA and CDR2 is FQGNSA in the germline V gene. Trimming took off 1 base at V and 5 bases at J, with 9 bases between the two ends. There are 14 residues in the CDR3. In DNA, the CDR3 is TGTGCCAGCAGCTTAGGGCGGTCCCACAATGAGCAGTTCTTC. This encodes CASSLGRSHNEQFF.

The chain couples TRBV10-2 to TRBJ2-5; 12 positions agree with TRBD2. Germline trimming cut 6 bases from V and 5 bases from J; bases unmatched to any gene: 7. Germline loops: CDR1 WSHSY, CDR2 SAAADI. This CDR3 has 15 amino acids. The CDR3, as DNA: TGCGCCAGCAGGAGACTAGCGGGAGAGTTGGAGACCCAGTACTTC. Residues: CASRRLAGELETQYF.

This chain uses TRBV29-1 with TRBJ2-1; 7 bases are a match to TRBD2. This CDR3 has 15 residues. J was trimmed by 2 bases and V by 5 bases; bases with no gene match: 9. CDR1 SQVTM and CDR2 ANQGSEA come from the germline V gene. DNA of the CDR3: TGCAGCGTTCATTTCAGCGGGACCGCCTACAATGAGCAGTTCTTC. Translation: CSVHFSGTAYNEQFF.

The V call is TRBV9, the J call TRBJ1-3; no clear D. Germline V CDR1 and CDR2: SGDLS, YYNGEE. V lost 0 bases to trimming and J lost 3 bases, with 1 base between them. The CDR3 runs to 12 residues. CDR3 in DNA: TGTGCCAGCAGCGTAGATGGAAACACCATATATTTT. It specifies CASSVDGNTIYF.

The chain links TRBV6-5 to TRBJ1-1; the D gene is possibly TRBD1 (5 bases). The CDR3 is made up of 13 amino acids. V was pared by 4 bases and J by 10 bases, with 16 bases between. Germline V gene data show CDR1 as MNHEY and CDR2 as SVGAGI. The CDR3 region has the DNA TGTGCCAGCAGTTTTTCCGCTACAGGCACAGCTTTCTTT. Its protein product is CASSFSATGTAFF.

V and J are TRBV7-8 and TRBJ2-7; D remains ambiguous. CDR1 is SGHVS, CDR2 FQNEAQ, per germline. This CDR3 contains 12 residues. V was trimmed by 2 bases and J by 6 bases, leaving 8 bases between them. The chain's CDR3 is CASSLSLREQYF. In DNA, the CDR3 is TGTGCCAGCAGCTTAAGTCTACGCGAGCAGTACTTC. Full variable domain (outside the CDR3, taken from reference TRBV7-8 and TRBJ2-7): GAGVSQSPRYKVAKRGQDVALRCDPISGHVSLFWYQQALGQGPEFLTYFQNEAQLDKSGLPSDRFFAERPEGSVSTLKIQRTQQEDSAVYLCASSLSLREQYFGPGTRLTVT.

The gene calls are TRBV29-1 and TRBJ1-2, with 9 positions matching TRBD1. Germline-derived CDR1 and CDR2 are SQVTM and ANQGSEA. This CDR3 is built from 12 residues. Trimming took 7 bases from V and 4 from J; bases not matched to a gene: 4. The CDR3 here is CSALTGGYGYTF. CDR3 in DNA: TGCAGCGCATTGACAGGGGGCTATGGCTACACCTTC. The whole variable domain, filled in from reference TRBV29-1 and TRBJ1-2, reads SAVISQKPSRDICQRGTSLTIQCQVDSQVTMMFWYRQQPGQSLTLIATANQGSEATYESGFVIDKFPISRPNLTFSTLTVSNMSPEDSSIYLCSALTGGYGYTFGSGTRLTVV.

J is TRBJ2-1 and V is TRBV13; maybe TRBD1 (6 bases). The CDR3 spans 13 residues. Germline-derived CDR1 and CDR2 are PRHDT and FYEKMQ (reference sequence). The V gene lost 0 bases and the J gene lost 15 bases, with 15 bases spanning the gap. The CDR3 sequence: CASSLGPGQGLFF. CDR3 sequence (DNA): TGTGCCAGCAGCTTAGGCCCGGGGCAGGGGCTGTTCTTC. The complete variable domain, with remaining parts taken from reference TRBV13 and TRBJ2-1, reads AAGVIQSPRHLIKEKRETATLKCYPIPRHDTVYWYQQGPGQDPQFLISFYEKMQSDKGSIPDRFSAQQFSDYHSELNMSSLELGDSALYFCASSLGPGQGLFFGPGTRLTVL.

This rearrangement joins TRBV7-8 to TRBJ1-4; TRBD1 matches 8 bases. Germline CDR1 SGHVS, CDR2 FQNEAQ. The CDR3 is 13 amino acids. V was pared by 5 bases and J by 10 bases, with 6 bases of the junction left unmatched. The CDR3 sequence: CASSPGQGRKLFF. The CDR3 region has the DNA TGTGCCAGCAGCCCCGGACAGGGAAGAAAACTGTTTTTT.

The chain has TRBV2 and TRBJ1-1, with D possibly being TRBD1 (6 bases). The CDR3 totals 12 residues. Trimming removed 6 bases from V and 1 base from J, with 6 bases in between. Germline CDR1 reads SNHLY; CDR2 reads FYNNEI. The CDR3 region has the DNA TGTGCCAGCAGGACAGGGAACACTGAAGCTTTCTTT. It codes for CASRTGNTEAFF.

This clone has just a few counts. The gene calls are TRBV7-3 and TRBJ2-2; D remains unclear. Germline values: CDR1 SGHTA, CDR2 FQGTGA. V shed 2 bases and J shed 5 bases, with 12 bases lying between them. This CDR3 contains 15 residues. For the CDR3, the DNA is TGTGCCAGCAGCTTAGTAGGCTACGGGACCGGGGAGCTGTTTTTT. Encoded protein: CASSLVGYGTGELFF.

The chain recombines TRBV7-9 with TRBJ2-5; TRBD1 aligns across 10 bases. CDR1 is SEHNR and CDR2 is FQNEAQ in the germline V gene (reference sequence). The CDR3 spans 16 residues. V lost 4 bases and J lost 4; bases outside the gene matches: 9. The CDR3 loop is CASSSLGGQGTETQYF. Here the CDR3 DNA reads TGTGCCAGCAGCTCTCTAGGGGGACAGGGGACAGAGACCCAGTACTTC.

The genes are TRBV5-1 and TRBJ2-1; D unclear. CDR1 is SGHRS and CDR2 is YFSETQ in the germline V gene. This CDR3 has 15 amino acids. V dropped 1 base and J dropped 0 bases, with 8 bases sitting between them. CDR3 DNA sequence: TGCGCCAGCAGCTTGTCGGTTCTCTCCTACAATGAGCAGTTCTTC. This codes for CASSLSVLSYNEQFF.

The chain recombines TRBV28 with TRBJ1-1; TRBD1 agrees at 8 bases. The germline gives CDR1 MDHEN, CDR2 SYDVKM. The ends lost 6 bases at V and 1 base at J; junction bases unmatched: 7. This CDR3 spans 15 amino acids. CDR3 sequence: CASSPTGTGNTEAFF. The CDR3, as DNA: TGTGCCAGCAGCCCGACCGGGACAGGGAACACTGAAGCTTTCTTT.